A single TCR beta chain is shown here with its context. The record originates from a study of blood T cells in healthy people across ages. Using a J-beta primer mix together with a sample-barcoded 5' primer, a second PCR was run for roughly 6 to 11 cycles. TCRdb recomputed calls from the 5' RACE reads with MiXCR, one row per CDR3 protein. The repertoire includes approximately 1.5 million distinct CDR3 sequences, almost 35% of them detected once, and 11% sits in the top ten. Germline V gene data show CDR1 as DFQATT and CDR2 as SNEGSKA (reference sequence). The CDR3 spans 14 residues. Between the trimmed V and J ends, which lost 0 bases and 4 bases, there was a span of 12 bases.

This clonotype was obtained from a woman aged 30 to 39 in good health. The sample taken for sequencing was blood. This rearrangement joins TRBV20-1 to TRBJ2-5, with D perhaps matching TRBD1 (5 bases). CDR3 bases: TGCAGTGCTAGAGATAGGAGTCAGGGAGAGACCCAGTACTTC. Its translation: CSARDRSQGETQYF.